The present T cell receptor beta chain was sequenced within a study of response to subunit inactivated influenza vaccine. The CDR3 runs 17 residues. Germline V gene lookup returns CDR1 LGHNA and CDR2 YNFKEQ. The junction had 9 bases not matched to a gene; V was cut back by 0 bases and J by 4 bases. TCRdb reprocessed the RT-PCR reads with MiXCR, giving one entry per CDR3 protein. This table has roughly 540,000 distinct CDR3 sequences, 20% to 25% appearing once. These same records also appear under a second study, on T cells expressing NK-cell markers. From that second work: Libraries used 5'RACE template switching adding universal primer site and UMIs. Sorted CD3+CD56+NKG2C+, CD3+CD56+NKG2C- and CD3+CD56-NKG2C+ T cells provided the TCR beta repertoires. Dominant NKG2C+ clonotypes were found to form about 1.0-7.5% of CD8+ T cells in about six donors. The CD3+CD56-NKG2C+ fraction was also led by these clonotypes in a handful of donors.

This TCR came from a man in his forties or fifties who received an inactivated influenza vaccine. The chain links TRBV4-2 to TRBJ2-3; TRBD2 matches at 8 bases. Sequencing was performed on CD4+ T cells sorted from PBMCs, taken roughly 12 days after vaccination. The CDR3 nucleotides read TGTGCCAGCAGCCAAGAATCCAGCGGGGGAAGGGCAGATACGCAGTATTTT. Protein: CASSQESSGGRADTQYF.